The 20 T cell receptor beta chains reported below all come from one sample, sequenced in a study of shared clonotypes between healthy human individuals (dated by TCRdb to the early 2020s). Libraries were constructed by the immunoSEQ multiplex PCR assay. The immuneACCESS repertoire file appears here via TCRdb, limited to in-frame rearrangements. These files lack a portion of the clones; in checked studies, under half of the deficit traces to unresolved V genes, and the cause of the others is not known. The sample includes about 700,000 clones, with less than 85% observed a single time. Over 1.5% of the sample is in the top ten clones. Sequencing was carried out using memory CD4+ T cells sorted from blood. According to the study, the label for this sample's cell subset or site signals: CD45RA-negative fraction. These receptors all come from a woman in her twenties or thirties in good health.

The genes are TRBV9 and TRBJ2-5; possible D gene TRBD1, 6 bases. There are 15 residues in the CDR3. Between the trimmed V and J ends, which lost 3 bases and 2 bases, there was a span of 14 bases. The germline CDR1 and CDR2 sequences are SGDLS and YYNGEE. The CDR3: CASSAWEQGQETQYF. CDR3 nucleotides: TGTGCCAGCAGCGCATGGGAACAGGGACAAGAGACCCAGTACTTC.

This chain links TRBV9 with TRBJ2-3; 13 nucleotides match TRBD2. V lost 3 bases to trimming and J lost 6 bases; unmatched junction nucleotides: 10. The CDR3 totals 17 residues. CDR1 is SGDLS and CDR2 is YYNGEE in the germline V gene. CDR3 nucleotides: TGTGCCAGCAGCGCGGGAGGACTAGCGGGAGTAGTGGATACGCAGTATTTT. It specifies CASSAGGLAGVVDTQYF.

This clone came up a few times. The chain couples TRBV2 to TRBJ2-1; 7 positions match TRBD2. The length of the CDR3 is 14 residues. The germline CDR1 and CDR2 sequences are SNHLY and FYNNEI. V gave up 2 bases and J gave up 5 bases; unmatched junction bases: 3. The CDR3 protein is CASSELRENNEQFF. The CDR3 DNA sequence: TGTGCCAGCAGTGAACTGCGGGAGAACAATGAGCAGTTCTTC.

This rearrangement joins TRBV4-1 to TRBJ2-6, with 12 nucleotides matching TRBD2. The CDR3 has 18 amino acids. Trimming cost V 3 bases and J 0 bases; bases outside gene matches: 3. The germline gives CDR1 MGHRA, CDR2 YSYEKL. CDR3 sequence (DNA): TGCGCCAGCAGCCAGGGGACTAGCGGGTCCTCTGGGGCCAACGTCCTGACTTTC. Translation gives CASSQGTSGSSGANVLTF.

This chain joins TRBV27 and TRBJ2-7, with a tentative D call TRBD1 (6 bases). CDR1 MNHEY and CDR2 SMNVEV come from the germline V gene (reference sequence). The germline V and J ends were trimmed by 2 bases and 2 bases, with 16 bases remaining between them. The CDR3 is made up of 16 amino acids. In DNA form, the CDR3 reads TGTGCCAGCAGTTTAGCCCCTGGGGGACACGCCTACGAGCAGTACTTC. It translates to CASSLAPGGHAYEQYF.

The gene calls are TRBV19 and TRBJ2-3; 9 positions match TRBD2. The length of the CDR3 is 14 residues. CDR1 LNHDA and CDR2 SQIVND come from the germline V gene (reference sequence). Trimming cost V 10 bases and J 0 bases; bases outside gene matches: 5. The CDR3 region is CATRLAESTDTQYF. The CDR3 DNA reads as TGTGCCACTAGACTAGCGGAAAGCACAGATACGCAGTATTTT.

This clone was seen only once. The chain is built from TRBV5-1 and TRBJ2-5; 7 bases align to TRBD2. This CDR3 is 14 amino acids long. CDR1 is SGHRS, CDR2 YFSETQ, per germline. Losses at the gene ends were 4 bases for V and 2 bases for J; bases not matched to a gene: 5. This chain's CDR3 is CASSQEAGQETQYF. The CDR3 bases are TGCGCCAGCAGCCAGGAAGCGGGACAAGAGACCCAGTACTTC. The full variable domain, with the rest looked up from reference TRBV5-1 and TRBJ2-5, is KAGVTQTPRYLIKTRGQQVTLSCSPISGHRSVSWYQQTPGQGLQFLFEYFSETQRNKGNFPGRFSGRQFSNSRSEMNVSTLELGDSALYLCASSQEAGQETQYFGPGTRLLVL.

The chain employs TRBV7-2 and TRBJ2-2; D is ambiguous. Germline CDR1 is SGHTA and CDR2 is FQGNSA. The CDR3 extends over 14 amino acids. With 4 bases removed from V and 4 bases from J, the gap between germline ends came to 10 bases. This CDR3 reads CASSSTISTGELFF. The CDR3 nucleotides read TGTGCCAGCAGCTCTACTATTTCCACCGGGGAGCTGTTTTTT.

The CDR3 bases are TGCAGTGCTTATCTAGCAAACAAGCAGTTCTTC. Translated: CSAYLANKQFF. J is TRBJ2-1 and V is TRBV20-1; D is perhaps TRBD2 (5 bases). The CDR3 covers 11 residues. V was shortened by 5 bases and J by 11 bases, with 13 bases between the two germline ends. The germline V gene has CDR1 DFQATT and CDR2 SNEGSKA (reference sequence).

CDR3 sequence reads: CASTERTGNYGYTF. The CDR3 nucleotides are TGTGCCAGCACTGAAAGGACAGGGAACTATGGCTACACCTTC. The J gene is TRBJ1-2, the V gene TRBV28; 8 bases are shared with TRBD1. There are 14 residues in the CDR3. Germline trimming cut 7 bases from V and 2 bases from J; bases unmatched to any gene: 6. Germline V gives CDR1 MDHEN, CDR2 SYDVKM.

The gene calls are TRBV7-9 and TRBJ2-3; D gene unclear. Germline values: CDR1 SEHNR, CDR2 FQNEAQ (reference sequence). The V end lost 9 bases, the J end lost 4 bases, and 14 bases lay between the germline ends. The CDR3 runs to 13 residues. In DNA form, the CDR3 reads TGTGCCAGTTTTGACAACGAACCAGATACGCAGTATTTT. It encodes CASFDNEPDTQYF.

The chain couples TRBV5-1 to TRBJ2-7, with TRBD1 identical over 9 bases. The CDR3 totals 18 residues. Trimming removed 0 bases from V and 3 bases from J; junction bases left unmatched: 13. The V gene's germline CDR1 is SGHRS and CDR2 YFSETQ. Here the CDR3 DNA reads TGCGCCAGCAGCTTGGGGGGTACCACGGACAGGGGTTTCTACGAGCAGTACTTC. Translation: CASSLGGTTDRGFYEQYF.

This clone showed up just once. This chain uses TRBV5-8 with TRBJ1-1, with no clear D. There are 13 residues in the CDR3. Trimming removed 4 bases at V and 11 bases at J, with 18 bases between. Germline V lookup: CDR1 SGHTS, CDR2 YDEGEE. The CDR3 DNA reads TGTGCCAGCAGCCAAATATCCACGGGGTCTGCTTTCTTT. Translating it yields CASSQISTGSAFF. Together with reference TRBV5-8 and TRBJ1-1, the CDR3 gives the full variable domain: EAGVTQSPTHLIKTRGQQATLRCSPISGHTSVYWYQQALGLGLQFLLWYDEGEERNRGNFPPRFSGRQFPNYSSELNVNALELEDSALYLCASSQISTGSAFFGQGTRLTVV.

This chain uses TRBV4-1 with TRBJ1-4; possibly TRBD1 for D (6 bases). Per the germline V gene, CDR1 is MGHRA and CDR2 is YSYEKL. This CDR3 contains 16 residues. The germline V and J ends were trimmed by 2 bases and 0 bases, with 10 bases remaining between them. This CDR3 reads CASSQNRVATNEKLFF. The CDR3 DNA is TGCGCCAGCAGCCAAAACAGGGTCGCAACTAATGAAAAACTGTTTTTT.

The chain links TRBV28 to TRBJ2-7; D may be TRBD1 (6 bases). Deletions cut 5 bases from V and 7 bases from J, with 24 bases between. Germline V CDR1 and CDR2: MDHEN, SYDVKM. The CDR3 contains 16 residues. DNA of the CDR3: TGTGCCAGCAGTCCCAATACCCCGGACAGTTCAAGGGAGCAGTACTTC. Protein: CASSPNTPDSSREQYF. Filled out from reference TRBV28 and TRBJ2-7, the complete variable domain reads DVKVTQSSRYLVKRTGEKVFLECVQDMDHENMFWYRQDPGLGLRLIYFSYDVKMKEKGDIPEGYSVSREKKERFSLILESASTNQTSMYLCASSPNTPDSSREQYFGPGTRLTVT.

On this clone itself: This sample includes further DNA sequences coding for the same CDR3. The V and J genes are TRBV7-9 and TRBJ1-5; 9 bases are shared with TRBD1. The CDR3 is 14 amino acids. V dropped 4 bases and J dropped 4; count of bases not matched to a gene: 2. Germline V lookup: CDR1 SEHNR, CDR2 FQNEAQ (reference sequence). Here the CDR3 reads CASSSTGGNQPQHF. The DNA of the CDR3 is TGTGCCAGCAGCTCGACAGGGGGGAATCAGCCCCAGCATTTT.

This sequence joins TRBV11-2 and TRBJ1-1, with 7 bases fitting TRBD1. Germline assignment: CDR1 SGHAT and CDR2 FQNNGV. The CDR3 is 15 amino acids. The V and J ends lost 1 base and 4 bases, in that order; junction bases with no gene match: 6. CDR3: CASSLGQGGATEAFF. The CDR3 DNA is TGTGCCAGCAGCTTAGGACAGGGAGGTGCCACTGAAGCTTTCTTT.

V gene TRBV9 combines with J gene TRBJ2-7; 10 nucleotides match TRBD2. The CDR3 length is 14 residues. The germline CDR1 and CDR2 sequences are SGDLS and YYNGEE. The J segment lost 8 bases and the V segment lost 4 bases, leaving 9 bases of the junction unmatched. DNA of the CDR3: TGTGCCAGCAGCATGAAGCGGGAGGGTGGCAAGCAGTACTTC. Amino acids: CASSMKREGGKQYF.

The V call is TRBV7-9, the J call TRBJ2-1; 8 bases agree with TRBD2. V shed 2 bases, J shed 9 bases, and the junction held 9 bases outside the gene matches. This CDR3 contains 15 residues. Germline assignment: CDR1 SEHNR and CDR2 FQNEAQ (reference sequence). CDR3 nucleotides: TGTGCCAGCAGCTTAAGGAGCGGGGGCTCGGGTGAGCAGTTCTTC. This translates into CASSLRSGGSGEQFF.

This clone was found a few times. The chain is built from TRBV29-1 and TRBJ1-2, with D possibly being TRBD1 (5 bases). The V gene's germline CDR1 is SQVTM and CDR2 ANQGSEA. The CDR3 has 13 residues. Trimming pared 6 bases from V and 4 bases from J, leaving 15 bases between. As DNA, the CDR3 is TGCAGCGTGGCGGTGGGGGGAGGCTATGGCTACACCTTC. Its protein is CSVAVGGGYGYTF.